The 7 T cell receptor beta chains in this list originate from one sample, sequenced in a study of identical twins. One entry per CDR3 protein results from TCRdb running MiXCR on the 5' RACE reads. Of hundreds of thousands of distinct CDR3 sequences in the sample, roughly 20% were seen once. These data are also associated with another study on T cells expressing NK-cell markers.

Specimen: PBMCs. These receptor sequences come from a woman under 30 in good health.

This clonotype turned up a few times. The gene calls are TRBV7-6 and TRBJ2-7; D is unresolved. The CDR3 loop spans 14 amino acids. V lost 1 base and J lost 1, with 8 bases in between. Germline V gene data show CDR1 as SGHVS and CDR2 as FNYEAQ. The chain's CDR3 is CASSLGTFSYEQYF. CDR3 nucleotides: TGTGCCAGCAGCTTAGGAACATTTTCCTACGAGCAGTACTTC.

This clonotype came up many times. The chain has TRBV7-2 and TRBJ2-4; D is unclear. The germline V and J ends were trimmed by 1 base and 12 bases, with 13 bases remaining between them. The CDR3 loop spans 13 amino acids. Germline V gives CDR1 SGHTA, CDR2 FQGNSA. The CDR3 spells CASSLEVKRNQYF. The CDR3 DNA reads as TGTGCCAGCAGCTTAGAGGTCAAACGCAATCAGTACTTC.

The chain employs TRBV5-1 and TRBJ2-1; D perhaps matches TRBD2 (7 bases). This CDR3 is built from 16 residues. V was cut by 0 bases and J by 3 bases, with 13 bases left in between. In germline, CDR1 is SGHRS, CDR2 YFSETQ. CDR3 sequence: CASSLEGGGIYNEQFF. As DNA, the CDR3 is TGCGCCAGCAGCTTGGAAGGGGGGGGGATCTACAATGAGCAGTTCTTC.

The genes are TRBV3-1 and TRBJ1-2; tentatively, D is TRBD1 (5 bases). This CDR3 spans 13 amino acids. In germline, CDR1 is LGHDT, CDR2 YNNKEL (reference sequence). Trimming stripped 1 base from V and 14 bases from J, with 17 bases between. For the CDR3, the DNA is TGTGCCAGCAGCCAAGTGGCGACAGCTCCGTGGACCTTC. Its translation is CASSQVATAPWTF.

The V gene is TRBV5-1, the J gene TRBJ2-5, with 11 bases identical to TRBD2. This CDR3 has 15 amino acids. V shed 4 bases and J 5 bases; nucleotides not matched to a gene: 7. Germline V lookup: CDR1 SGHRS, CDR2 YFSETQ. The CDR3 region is CASSTLTSGTETQYF. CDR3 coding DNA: TGCGCCAGCAGCACCCTGACTAGCGGGACGGAGACCCAGTACTTC.

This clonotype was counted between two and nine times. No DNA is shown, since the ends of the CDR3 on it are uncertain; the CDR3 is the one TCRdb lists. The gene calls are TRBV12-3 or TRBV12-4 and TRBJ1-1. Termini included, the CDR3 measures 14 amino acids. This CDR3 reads CAITSGRSYTEAFF.

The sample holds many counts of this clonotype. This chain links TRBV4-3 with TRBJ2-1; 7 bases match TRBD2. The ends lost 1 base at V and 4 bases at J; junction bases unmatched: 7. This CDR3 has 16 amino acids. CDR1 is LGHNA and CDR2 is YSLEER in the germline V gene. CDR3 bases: TGCGCCAGCAGCCAAGTTGGCACTAGCGCTTACAATGAGCAGTTCTTC. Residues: CASSQVGTSAYNEQFF.